This TCR beta chain was sequenced in a study of OX40 agonist ivuxolimab in advanced cancers. About the study as a whole: Ivuxolimab was an agonistic, fully human IgG2 monoclonal antibody directed against OX40 (CD134), a costimulatory receptor. The paper reports the monotherapy dose-escalation portion (N ≈ 50 patients) of the phase I ivuxolimab trial. Patients were allowed to have had prior anti-PD-1, anti-PD-L1 or anti-CTLA-4 therapy, and around two fifths of the dose-escalation patients had been treated with checkpoint inhibitors. Of the roughly 52 dose-escalation patients, hepatocellular carcinoma was present in approximately 20, melanoma in about 15, renal cell carcinoma in 9 and head and neck cancer in 9. The purpose of peripheral TCRbeta sequencing was to test whether ivuxolimab changed TCR sequence diversity and led to clonal T-cell expansion. Partial responses were achieved by three dose-escalation patients, of whom one had hepatocellular carcinoma and two had cutaneous melanoma. In the dose-escalation cohort, 82.7% of patients were male, and the mean age was approximately 55 years, with a range of about 23 to 85. Intravenous ivuxolimab was administered to patients every 2 weeks at six dose levels: 0.01, 0.1, 0.3, 1.5, 3 and 10 mg/kg.

Genomic DNA was isolated from the sorted cells so that the TCRbeta CDR3 region could be sequenced. The immunoSEQ Assay was used to sequence the TCRbeta CDR3 regions. The table was pulled from immuneACCESS by TCRdb, which kept in-frame rearrangements only. Such tables lose some clones; where checked, under half of the loss comes from unresolved V genes, and the rest has no known cause. For this sample the table gives about 60,000 clones, of which roughly 90% were detected only once. Clones ranked in the top ten supply approximately 3% of the sample. What the research found in general, with its limitations: At doses of 0.1 to 3.0 mg/kg, clonal expansion of both CD4+ and CD8+ blood T cells was observed from baseline to week 6. Antigen specificity was not determined for the clonally expanded peripheral T cells. Low levels of normalized T-cell clonal expansion were also shown by some nonresponding patients. After ivuxolimab, more expanded clones were found on average in CD8+ T cells than in CD4+ T cells. In the 0.1-3.0 mg/kg groups, partial responders were among the patients with the lowest normalized peripheral clonal expansion, particularly in CD8+ T cells.

The trial excluded patients who had a history of autoimmune disease or were on systemic immunosuppression. Peripheral blood for TCR sequencing was collected from all dose cohorts at baseline, on cycle 4 day 1, and on cycle 7 day 1. The samples were drawn from a first-in-human, open-label, multicenter phase I dose-escalation trial of ivuxolimab. The trial enrolled adults with locally advanced or metastatic head and neck squamous cell, hepatocellular, melanoma or renal cell carcinoma. Before TCR sequencing, CD4+ T cells and CD8+ T cells were sorted from peripheral blood as separate populations. Turning to this clone: Its antigen is unknown. Base qualities were left out, and no much larger clone turns up one base away.

The CDR3 measures 15 amino acids from cysteine to phenylalanine. Of all the DNA, just the CDR3 is kept, 45 bases in frame from base 1. V loses 3 bases of germline sequence and J loses 3 bases, and the interval between the two ends is 14 bases. Via the germline V gene, CDR1 is KGHSH and CDR2 LQKENI. Recombination connected TRBV18 to TRBJ1-1, with TRBD1 tentatively as D gene (5 bases match). This receptor was taken from an adult with an advanced solid tumor such as melanoma, head and neck, liver or kidney cancer. The sample consisted of CD4+ or CD8+ T cells sorted from blood, taken in a trial of the OX40 agonist ivuxolimab. The sequenced DNA: TGTGCCAGCTCACCTCAATTCGACAGAGACACTGAAGCTTTCTTT. It specifies CASSPQFDRDTEAFF.